This passage covers 19 T cell receptor beta chains from one sample sequenced in a study of CD8+CD57+ T cells in acquired aplastic anemia. Genomic DNA was employed as the template in profiling TCR beta VDJ and CDR3. TCRdb re-called the reads with MiXCR, one entry per CDR3 protein. The table lists approximately 190,000 distinct CDR3 sequences, roughly half of them singletons. Before being chosen for sequencing, patients had shown CD8+CD57+ cell expansion by flow cytometry. Sequencing was carried out using sorted CD4+, CD8+, or CD8+CD57+ T cells (not recorded which) from PBMCs. Receptors were obtained from a human donor with aplastic anemia.

This clonotype is a singleton in its sample. The chain combines TRBV20-1 with TRBJ1-6; perhaps TRBD1 as D (5 bases). Deletions cut 6 bases from V and 2 bases from J, with 14 bases between. Germline CDR1 and CDR2: DFQATT and SNEGSKA (reference sequence). The CDR3 covers 15 residues. The CDR3 protein is CSAPREGTYNSPLHF. CDR3 DNA: TGCAGTGCACCTCGGGAGGGGACCTATAATTCACCCCTCCACTTT.

V gene TRBV5-1 combines with J gene TRBJ2-5; D is unresolved. Germline-derived CDR1 and CDR2 are SGHRS and YFSETQ. The CDR3 loop spans 15 amino acids. The V gene lost 0 bases and the J gene lost 2 bases, with 11 bases spanning the gap. CDR3 loop: CASSLGLGKQETQYF. CDR3 nucleotides: TGCGCCAGCAGCTTGGGCCTGGGCAAACAAGAGACCCAGTACTTC.

This clonotype occurred a few times. The chain joins TRBV20-1 to TRBJ2-7; D might be TRBD2 (6 bases). The CDR3 is made up of 13 amino acids. Germline V gives CDR1 DFQATT, CDR2 SNEGSKA (reference sequence). V was clipped by 6 bases and J by 2 bases, with 14 bases between them. CDR3 region: CSAEAGPAYEQYF. CDR3 nucleotide sequence: TGCAGTGCCGAGGCGGGGCCAGCCTACGAGCAGTACTTC.

V is TRBV5-1 and J is TRBJ1-6; the D is unclear. CDR3 length equals 17 residues. Trimming cost V 2 bases and J 7 bases, with 19 bases left between them. Germline CDR1 SGHRS, CDR2 YFSETQ. The CDR3 spells CASSFGYGEDWNSPLHF. In DNA form, the CDR3 reads TGCGCCAGCAGCTTCGGCTACGGGGAGGATTGGAATTCACCCCTCCACTTT.

V usage is TRBV29-1 and J usage is TRBJ2-7; weak D call: TRBD1 (6 bases). Trimming removed 7 bases at V and 6 bases at J, with 19 bases between. Germline CDR1 reads SQVTM; CDR2 reads ANQGSEA. This CDR3 contains 13 residues. The CDR3 loop is CSARTATSREQYF. The CDR3 DNA follows: TGCAGCGCCAGGACAGCCACTTCCCGCGAGCAGTACTTC.

This clonotype was seen ten or more times. V gene TRBV4-2 combines with J gene TRBJ2-3; 9 nucleotides match TRBD2. V trimming: 4 bases; J trimming: 2 bases; junction bases outside the gene matches: 10. This CDR3 contains 17 residues. CDR1 LGHNA and CDR2 YNFKEQ come from the germline V gene. The CDR3 reads CASSPSPSGAITDTQYF. In nucleotides, the CDR3 is TGTGCCAGCAGCCCATCACCTAGCGGGGCCATCACAGATACGCAGTATTTT.

This chain connects TRBV7-8 to TRBJ2-3; D might be TRBD1 or TRBD2, each matching 5 bases. Trimming took off 4 bases at V and 0 bases at J, with 14 bases between the two ends. This CDR3 has 16 amino acids. Per the germline V gene, CDR1 is SGHVS and CDR2 is FQNEAQ. CDR3 amino acids: CASSSGATISTDTQYF. The CDR3 DNA reads TGTGCCAGCAGCTCCGGGGCGACGATTAGCACAGATACGCAGTATTTT. Full variable domain (rest looked up from reference TRBV7-8 and TRBJ2-3): GAGVSQSPRYKVAKRGQDVALRCDPISGHVSLFWYQQALGQGPEFLTYFQNEAQLDKSGLPSDRFFAERPEGSVSTLKIQRTQQEDSAVYLCASSSGATISTDTQYFGPGTRLTVL.

V is TRBV29-1 and J is TRBJ2-1; 7 nucleotides match TRBD2. V lost 4 bases, J lost 1 base, and 10 bases stayed unmatched. The CDR3 covers 16 residues. The germline CDR1 and CDR2 sequences are SQVTM and ANQGSEA. The CDR3 coding sequence is TGCAGCGTTGGAGGGAAATTGGGACTATCCTACAATGAGCAGTTCTTC. The encoded protein is CSVGGKLGLSYNEQFF.

The chain combines TRBV7-9 with TRBJ2-7, with D possibly matching TRBD1 (6 bases). CDR1 and CDR2 (germline): SEHNR, FQNEAQ (reference sequence). Trimming removed 9 bases from V and 2 bases from J, with 17 bases in between. The CDR3 totals 14 residues. CDR3 DNA sequence: TGTGCCAGTAGCGCCCCGGGACAAGCCTACGAGCAGTACTTC. This gives the protein CASSAPGQAYEQYF.

This chain joins TRBV7-2 and TRBJ2-7, with TRBD1 matching 9 bases. CDR1 is SGHTA and CDR2 is FQGNSA in the germline V gene. CDR3 length: 14 residues. Losses at the gene ends were 5 bases for V and 6 bases for J; bases not matched to a gene: 8. The CDR3 protein is CASSLPGQGGEQYF. In nucleotides, the CDR3 is TGTGCCAGCAGCCTTCCGGGACAGGGTGGCGAGCAGTACTTC.

This sequence joins TRBV20-1 and TRBJ1-1, with TRBD1 as a possible D gene (6 bases). Trimming left V 6 bases short and J 1 base short, with 12 bases between. Germline-derived CDR1 and CDR2 are DFQATT and SNEGSKA (reference sequence). CDR3 size: 13 residues. The CDR3 reads CSAGTGRNTEAFF. Here the CDR3 DNA reads TGCAGTGCCGGCACAGGGAGGAACACTGAAGCTTTCTTT.

With respect to this clonotype: The junction departs from germline at one end; a sequencing error may be responsible. The chain couples TRBV7-3 to TRBJ2-1; D is uncertain. Germline V gene sequence: CDR1 SGHTA, CDR2 FQGTGA. This CDR3 contains 15 residues. The CDR3 protein is CASSSRAASYNEQFF. In DNA form, the CDR3 reads TGCGCCAGCAGCTCTAGGGCGGCCTCCTACAATGAGCAGTTCTTC.

A remark on this clonotype: A single base separates this from a much larger clone, so it may be a read error. The rearrangement uses TRBV30 and TRBJ1-1; D gene unclear. The CDR3 loop spans 13 amino acids. Germline CDR1 reads GTSNPN; CDR2 reads SVGIG (reference sequence). CDR3 sequence (DNA): TGTGCCACAAAAAGTCCCGTGAACACTGTAGCTTTCTTT. It specifies CATKSPVNTVAFF. The variable domain in full, completed from reference TRBV30 and TRBJ1-1, reads SQTIHQWPATLVQPVGSPLSLECTVEGTSNPNLYWYRQAAGRGLQLLFYSVGIGQISSEVPQNLSASRPQDRQFILSSKKLLLSDSGFYLCATKSPVNTVAFFGQGTRLTVV.

In this sample, this clonotype turned up many times. The CDR3 nucleotides are TGTGCCAGTCTGCCCCGTCCGGGACAGGGAATCCCAGATACGCAGTATTTT. This encodes CASLPRPGQGIPDTQYF. This chain links TRBV12-3 or TRBV12-4 with TRBJ2-3; 9 nucleotides match TRBD1. This CDR3 spans 17 amino acids. Trimming cost V 9 bases and J 4 bases; bases outside gene matches: 17.

As concerns this clonotype: An end of the junction does not agree with germline; a read error may underlie this. This chain joins TRBV20-1 and TRBJ1-1; the D is unclear. Per the germline V gene, CDR1 is DFQATT and CDR2 is SNEGSKA (reference sequence). This CDR3 has 15 amino acids. Here the CDR3 reads CSARGNGVSNTEAFF. CDR3 DNA sequence: TGCAGTGCGAGAGGTAACGGGGTCTCGAACACTGAAGCTTTCTTT.

This clonotype was seen many times. The gene calls are TRBV5-4 and TRBJ1-5, with D tentatively TRBD1 (6 bases). The CDR3 spans 17 residues. Germline assignment: CDR1 SGHNT and CDR2 YYREEE (reference sequence). V lost 1 base and J lost 0, with 14 bases in between. DNA for the CDR3: TGTGCCAGCAGCTTGTATACAGGGAGTTATAGCAATCAGCCCCAGCATTTT. The encoded protein is CASSLYTGSYSNQPQHF.

This clonotype has a count of ten or more. The rearrangement uses TRBV29-1 and TRBJ1-2; D not resolved. The CDR3 is made up of 12 amino acids. Germline CDR1 reads SQVTM; CDR2 reads ANQGSEA. V lost 4 bases and J lost 2, with 8 bases in between. The CDR3 DNA is TGCAGCGTTGCGGCCATAAACTATGGCTACACCTTC. It encodes CSVAAINYGYTF. The full variable domain, in which reference TRBV29-1 and TRBJ1-2 provide the parts outside the CDR3, is SAVISQKPSRDICQRGTSLTIQCQVDSQVTMMFWYRQQPGQSLTLIATANQGSEATYESGFVIDKFPISRPNLTFSTLTVSNMSPEDSSIYLCSVAAINYGYTFGSGTRLTVV.

The J gene is TRBJ1-6, the V gene TRBV7-8; 7 nucleotides line up with TRBD1. The junction had 5 bases not matched to a gene; V was cut back by 6 bases and J by 0 bases. CDR3 size: 16 residues. Germline loops: CDR1 SGHVS, CDR2 FQNEAQ. CDR3 residues: CASRGDSYSYNSPLHF. For the CDR3, the DNA is TGTGCCAGCAGGGGGGACAGCTACTCCTATAATTCACCCCTCCACTTT.

This clonotype has a count of ten or more. The chain combines TRBV19 with TRBJ2-5, with TRBD2 matching over 8 bases. With 5 bases clipped from V and 5 bases from J, the junction kept 7 bases outside the gene matches. CDR1 and CDR2 (germline): LNHDA, SQIVND (reference sequence). The CDR3 covers 14 residues. The CDR3 is CASSARGGWETQYF. Written as DNA, the CDR3 is TGTGCCAGTAGTGCCCGGGGGGGGTGGGAGACCCAGTACTTC.